This entry lists 13 T cell receptor beta chains sequenced from one sample in a study of vaccination and CD4 T cells after COVID-19. The antigens of these receptors remain unknown. The study sequenced cultured CD4+ T cell DNA using the Oncomine TCR Beta short-read assay. TCRdb analysed the PCR reads with MiXCR anew, one entry per CDR3 protein. The table records approximately 23,000 distinct CDR3 sequences, 40% to 55% of them present only once. As to treatment: approximately nine-day PBMC culture with coronavirus spike peptide pools or control peptides (ViraFEST assay). This material consisted of CD4+ T cells from blood, cultured in vitro, taken before SARS-CoV-2 vaccination. These receptors came from a human donor who received a COVID-19 vaccine.

This clonotype occurred a few times. The chain uses TRBV30 and TRBJ1-2; 11 bases align to TRBD1. The CDR3 runs to 13 residues. Germline CDR1 and CDR2: GTSNPN and SVGIG (reference sequence). Trimming took 5 bases from V and 5 from J; bases not matched to a gene: 4. The CDR3 DNA follows: TGTGCCTGGGGGACAGGGGGAGGATATGGCTACACCTTC. Protein product: CAWGTGGGYGYTF.

As for this clonotype: One end of the junction fails to match germline, which may point to a read error. V is TRBV5-5 and J is TRBJ1-2; TRBD1 matches 8 bases. The CDR3 is made up of 15 amino acids. Germline V gene sequence: CDR1 SGHKS, CDR2 YYEKEE (reference sequence). CDR3 DNA sequence: TGCGCCAGCAGCTTGGGTGACAGGGGATACTATGGCTACACCTTC. It encodes CASSLGDRGYYGYTF.

The genes are TRBV10-3 and TRBJ2-2, with unresolved D. Germline CDR1 reads ENHRY; CDR2 reads SYGVKD. With 7 bases removed from V and 4 bases from J, the gap between germline ends came to 4 bases. The length of the CDR3 is 11 residues. The DNA of the CDR3 is TGTGCCATCAAGGGCACCGGGGAGCTGTTTTTT. It codes for CAIKGTGELFF.

The gene calls are TRBV20-1 and TRBJ2-3, with 9 bases that match TRBD2. Losses at the gene ends were 0 bases for V and 4 bases for J; bases not matched to a gene: 8. In germline, CDR1 is DFQATT, CDR2 SNEGSKA (reference sequence). The length of the CDR3 is 16 residues. Here the CDR3 DNA reads TGCAGTGCTAGAGAAGATGGCGGGGGGGTTGCAGATACGCAGTATTTT. Translated, it gives CSAREDGGGVADTQYF.

The table lists this clonotype with a few counts. The rearrangement uses TRBV19 and TRBJ1-2, with 7 bases aligning to TRBD1. The CDR3 totals 15 residues. V lost 3 bases, J lost 5 bases, and 9 bases stayed unmatched. Germline V gene lookup returns CDR1 LNHDA and CDR2 SQIVND (reference sequence). The CDR3 spells CASSIGQGVWYGYTF. The CDR3 coding sequence is TGTGCCAGTAGTATTGGTCAGGGGGTGTGGTATGGCTACACCTTC.

This clonotype came up once. The chain combines TRBV5-4 with TRBJ1-1; a possible D gene is TRBD1 (5 bases). The germline V gene encodes CDR1 SGHNT and CDR2 YYREEE (reference sequence). The CDR3 sequence is 15 residues long. Deletions cut 0 bases from V and 1 base from J, with 10 bases between. CDR3 sequence (DNA): TGTGCCAGCAGCTTGGGTAGGGGACCGAACACTGAAGCTTTCTTT. It yields the protein CASSLGRGPNTEAFF.

The chain is built from TRBV5-1 and TRBJ1-2; a weak D match, TRBD1 (5 bases). The CDR3 contains 14 residues. V lost 4 bases, J lost 3 bases, and 13 bases lay in between. CDR1 and CDR2 from the germline V gene are SGHRS and YFSETQ. The DNA for the CDR3 is TGCGCCAGCAGCCTGGACGCCAGGGACTATGGCTACACCTTC. Translation gives CASSLDARDYGYTF.

The chain links TRBV29-1 to TRBJ2-2; D possibly corresponds to TRBD1 (6 bases). This CDR3 has 13 amino acids. Germline V gene lookup returns CDR1 SQVTM and CDR2 ANQGSEA. The V gene lost 1 base and the J gene lost 5 bases, with 8 bases spanning the gap. The CDR3 reads CSVEVGGTGELFF. Written as DNA, the CDR3 is TGCAGCGTTGAAGTAGGGGGAACCGGGGAGCTGTTTTTT.

The chain carries TRBV6-1 and TRBJ2-3; TRBD2 aligns across 8 bases. Trimming at V came to 5 bases and at J to 4 bases, leaving 5 bases not matched to a gene. There are 14 residues in the CDR3. Looked up from germline, CDR1 is MNHNS and CDR2 is SASEGT. The CDR3 here is CASSRGGDSDTQYF. The CDR3 DNA reads as TGTGCCAGCAGTCGGGGGGGGGACTCAGATACGCAGTATTTT.

This chain connects TRBV12-3 or TRBV12-4 to TRBJ1-1, with D perhaps matching TRBD1 (6 bases). V shed 4 bases and J shed 4 bases, with 13 bases lying between them. The CDR3 totals 14 residues. Here the CDR3 DNA reads TGTGCCAGCAGTTCTCAGGGGAAAGGCACTGAAGCTTTCTTT. This translates into CASSSQGKGTEAFF.

CDR3 region: CASSLASGANVLTF. As DNA, the CDR3 is TGTGCCAGCAGCTTAGCGTCTGGGGCCAACGTCCTGACTTTC. The rearrangement joins TRBV7-8 to TRBJ2-6; D is ambiguous. The V end lost 0 bases, the J end lost 1 base, and 1 base lay between the germline ends. This CDR3 is built from 14 residues. Germline CDR1 is SGHVS and CDR2 is FQNEAQ.

The gene calls are TRBV7-2 and TRBJ1-5; a weak D match, TRBD1 (5 bases). CDR1 SGHTA and CDR2 FQGNSA come from the germline V gene. CDR3 length equals 16 residues. Trimming shortened V by 5 bases and J by 3 bases, and 17 bases separated the two germline ends. The CDR3: CASSPGPISNNQPQHF. The CDR3, as DNA: TGTGCCAGCAGCCCGGGGCCTATATCGAACAATCAGCCCCAGCATTTT.

This sequence joins TRBV20-1 and TRBJ2-2, with 10 bases that match TRBD2. V shed 4 bases and J 2 bases; nucleotides not matched to a gene: 10. This CDR3 is 17 amino acids long. Germline V lookup: CDR1 DFQATT, CDR2 SNEGSKA (reference sequence). The CDR3 bases are TGCAGTGCTACCCGTAAGCGGGGGGGCCTTAACACCGGGGAGCTGTTTTTT. This encodes CSATRKRGGLNTGELFF.